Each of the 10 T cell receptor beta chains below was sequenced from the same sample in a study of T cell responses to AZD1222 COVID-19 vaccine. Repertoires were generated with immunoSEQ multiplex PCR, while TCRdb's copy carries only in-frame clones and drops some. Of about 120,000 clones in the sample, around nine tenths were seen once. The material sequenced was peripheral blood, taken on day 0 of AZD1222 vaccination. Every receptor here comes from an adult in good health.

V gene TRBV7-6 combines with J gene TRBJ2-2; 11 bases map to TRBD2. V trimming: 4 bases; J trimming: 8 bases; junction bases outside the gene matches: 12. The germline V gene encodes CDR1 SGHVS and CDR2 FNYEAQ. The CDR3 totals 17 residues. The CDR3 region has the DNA TGTGCCAGCAGCTACCCTTTTAGCGGGAGGGCCCCAGGGGAGCTGTTTTTT. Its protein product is CASSYPFSGRAPGELFF.

In DNA, the CDR3 is TGTGCCATCAGTGAGGGGGGACAGGGGGTGAATCAGCCCCAGCATTTT. It translates to CAISEGGQGVNQPQHF. The gene calls are TRBV10-3 and TRBJ1-5; TRBD1 agrees at 11 bases. J was trimmed by 4 bases and V by 2 bases; bases with no gene match: 4. The CDR3 totals 16 residues. In germline, CDR1 is ENHRY, CDR2 SYGVKD.

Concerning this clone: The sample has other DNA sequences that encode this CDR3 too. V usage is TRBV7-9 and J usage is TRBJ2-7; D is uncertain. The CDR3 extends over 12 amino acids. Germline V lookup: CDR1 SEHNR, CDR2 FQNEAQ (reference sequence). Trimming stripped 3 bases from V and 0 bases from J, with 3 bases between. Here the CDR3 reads CASSFLSYEQYF. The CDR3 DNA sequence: TGTGCCAGCAGCTTTCTCTCCTACGAGCAGTACTTC.

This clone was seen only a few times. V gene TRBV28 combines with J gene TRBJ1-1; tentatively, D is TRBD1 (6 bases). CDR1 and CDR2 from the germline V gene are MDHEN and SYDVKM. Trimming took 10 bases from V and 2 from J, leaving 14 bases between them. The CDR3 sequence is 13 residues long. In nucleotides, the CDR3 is TGTGCCACCTACGGGGACATTAACACTGAAGCTTTCTTT. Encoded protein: CATYGDINTEAFF.

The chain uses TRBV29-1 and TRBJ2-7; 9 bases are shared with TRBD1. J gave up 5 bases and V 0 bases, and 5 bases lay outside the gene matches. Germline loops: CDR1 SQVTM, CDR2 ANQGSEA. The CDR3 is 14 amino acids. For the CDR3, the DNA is TGCAGCGTTGAAGACGCCAGGACAGGGGACGAGCAGTACTTC. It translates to CSVEDARTGDEQYF.

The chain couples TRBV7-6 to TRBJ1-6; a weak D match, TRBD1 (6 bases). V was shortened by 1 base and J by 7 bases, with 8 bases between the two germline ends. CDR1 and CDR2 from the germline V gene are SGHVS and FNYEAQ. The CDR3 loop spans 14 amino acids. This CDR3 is CASSLVRGNSPLHF. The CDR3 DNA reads TGTGCCAGCAGCTTAGTAAGGGGGAATTCACCCCTCCACTTT.

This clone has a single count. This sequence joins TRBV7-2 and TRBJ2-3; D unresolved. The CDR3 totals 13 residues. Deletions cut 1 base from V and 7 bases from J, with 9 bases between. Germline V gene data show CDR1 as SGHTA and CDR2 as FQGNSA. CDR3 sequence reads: CASSLGGYNTQYF. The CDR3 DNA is TGTGCCAGCAGCTTAGGGGGATACAATACGCAGTATTTT.

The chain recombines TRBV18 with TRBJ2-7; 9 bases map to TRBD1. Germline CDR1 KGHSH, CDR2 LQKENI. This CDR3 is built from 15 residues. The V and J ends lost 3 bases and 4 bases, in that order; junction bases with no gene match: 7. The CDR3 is CASSPDRGSAYEQYF. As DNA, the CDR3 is TGTGCCAGCTCACCGGACAGGGGATCGGCATACGAGCAGTACTTC.

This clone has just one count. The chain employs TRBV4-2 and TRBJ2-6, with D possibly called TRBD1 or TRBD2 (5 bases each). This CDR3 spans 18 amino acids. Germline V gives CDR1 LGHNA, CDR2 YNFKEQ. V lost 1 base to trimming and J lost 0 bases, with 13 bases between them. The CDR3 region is CASSQVRTRGSGANVLTF. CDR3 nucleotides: TGTGCCAGCAGCCAAGTTAGGACACGGGGCTCTGGGGCCAACGTCCTGACTTTC.

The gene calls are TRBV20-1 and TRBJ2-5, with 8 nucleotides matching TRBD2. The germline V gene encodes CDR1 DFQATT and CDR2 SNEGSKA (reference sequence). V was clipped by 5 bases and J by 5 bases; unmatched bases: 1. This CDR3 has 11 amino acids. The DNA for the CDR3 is TGCAGTGCTTCTAGCGGGGAGACCCAGTACTTC. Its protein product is CSASSGETQYF.